A single sample is the source of the 30 T cell receptor beta chains below, sequenced in a study of blood T cell repertoires in COVID-19. Libraries were prepared by immunoSEQ multiplex PCR; TCRdb keeps only in-frame clonotypes and omits some of them. The sample shows over 90,000 clones, 80% to 95% of them seen only once. The sample comprised peripheral blood. The receptor source for this set is a man younger than 35 with acute or convalescent COVID-19.

This chain uses TRBV25-1 with TRBJ1-6, with D possibly being TRBD1 (5 bases). Trimming stripped 3 bases from V and 0 bases from J, with 15 bases between. Germline V CDR1 and CDR2: MGHDK, SYGVNS. The CDR3 loop spans 18 amino acids. DNA for the CDR3: TGTGCCAGCAGTGACCAAGACAGCTCCCTCTCCTATAATTCACCCCTCCACTTT. This sequence encodes CASSDQDSSLSYNSPLHF. Looking up the rest from reference TRBV25-1 and TRBJ1-6 gives the full variable domain: EADIYQTPRYLVIGTGKKITLECSQTMGHDKMYWYQQDPGMELHLIHYSYGVNSTEKGDLSSESTVSRIRTEHFPLTLESARPSHTSQYLCASSDQDSSLSYNSPLHFGNGTRLTVT.

The CDR3 coding sequence is TGTGCCAGCAGCTTATTACGGACAGGGACTAGCGACAATGAGCAGTTCTTC. This gives the protein CASSLLRTGTSDNEQFF. The J gene is TRBJ2-1, the V gene TRBV7-9, with 10 bases aligning to TRBD2. J gave up 5 bases and V 2 bases, and 9 bases lay outside the gene matches. Germline V CDR1 and CDR2: SEHNR, FQNEAQ (reference sequence). The CDR3 extends over 17 amino acids. The full variable domain, rest sourced from reference TRBV7-9 and TRBJ2-1, is DTGVSQNPRHKITKRGQNVTFRCDPISEHNRLYWYRQTLGQGPEFLTYFQNEAQLEKSRLLSDRFSAERPKGSFSTLEIQRTEQGDSAMYLCASSLLRTGTSDNEQFFGPGTRLTVL.

The chain has TRBV3-1 (or the pseudogene TRBV3-2) and TRBJ1-1; 7 bases line up with TRBD1. CDR3 length: 14 amino acids. The J segment lost 0 bases and the V segment lost 3 bases, leaving 1 base of the junction unmatched. CDR1 is LGHDT and CDR2 is YNNKEL in the germline V gene (reference sequence). The CDR3 DNA follows: TGTGCCAGCAGCCACAGGGGGATGAACACTGAAGCTTTCTTT. This translates into CASSHRGMNTEAFF.

The chain is built from TRBV20-1 and TRBJ2-5, with D hard to call. Per the germline V gene, CDR1 is DFQATT and CDR2 is SNEGSKA (reference sequence). Trimming shortened V by 5 bases and J by 2 bases, and 3 bases separated the two germline ends. The length of the CDR3 is 10 residues. The CDR3: CSASQETQYF. CDR3 DNA sequence: TGCAGTGCTTCTCAAGAGACCCAGTACTTC.

The chain combines TRBV27 with TRBJ1-5; tentative D call: TRBD1 (6 bases). The V and J ends lost 6 bases and 2 bases respectively, with 14 bases between them. The CDR3 extends over 15 amino acids. Germline V gene lookup returns CDR1 MNHEY and CDR2 SMNVEV (reference sequence). The chain's CDR3 is CASSLGGVGNQPQHF. In DNA form, the CDR3 reads TGTGCCAGCAGCTTAGGGGGGGTGGGCAATCAGCCCCAGCATTTT.

CDR3 sequence (DNA): TGCGCCAGCAGTTTTGGGACAGGCGGGGGTTATAGTAATTCACCCCTCCACTTT. Its protein is CASSFGTGGGYSNSPLHF. This rearrangement joins TRBV5-1 to TRBJ1-6; 8 nucleotides align to TRBD1. Germline V lookup: CDR1 SGHRS, CDR2 YFSETQ. There are 18 residues in the CDR3. V lost 5 bases and J lost 6; bases outside the gene matches: 16.

The chain employs TRBV27 and TRBJ1-1; perhaps TRBD1 as D (5 bases). Germline loops: CDR1 MNHEY, CDR2 SMNVEV (reference sequence). The V end lost 6 bases, the J end lost 4 bases, and 18 bases lay between the germline ends. The CDR3 contains 15 residues. The CDR3: CASSSLGAGLTEAFF. DNA of the CDR3: TGTGCCAGCAGCTCCCTCGGGGCGGGGCTCACTGAAGCTTTCTTT.

The CDR3 spells CASSLETRKGAAELFF. CDR3 nucleotides: TGTGCCAGCAGCTTAGAAACCCGTAAGGGGGCAGCGGAGCTGTTTTTT. The V gene is TRBV11-2, the J gene TRBJ2-2; 7 positions match TRBD1. The trim removed 0 bases at V and 10 bases at J, leaving 11 bases unmatched. Germline V CDR1 and CDR2: SGHAT, FQNNGV. This CDR3 contains 16 residues.

The chain joins TRBV12-3 or TRBV12-4 to TRBJ1-2; D call uncertain. Trimming removed 1 base at V and 4 bases at J, with 7 bases between. CDR3 length: 13 residues. The CDR3 spells CASSLGQFYGYTF. In DNA form, the CDR3 reads TGTGCCAGCAGTTTAGGGCAGTTCTATGGCTACACCTTC.

The V gene is TRBV5-1, the J gene TRBJ1-1; 7 bases match TRBD1. Germline CDR1 SGHRS, CDR2 YFSETQ. CDR3 size: 14 residues. V lost 5 bases and J lost 1; bases outside the gene matches: 5. As DNA, the CDR3 is TGCGCCAGCAGACGGACAGGACAGAACACTGAAGCTTTCTTT. It encodes CASRRTGQNTEAFF.

V gene TRBV6-2 or TRBV6-3 combines with J gene TRBJ2-3; TRBD1 agrees at 8 bases. The V and J ends lost 2 bases and 2 bases, in that order; junction bases with no gene match: 6. Germline lookup yields CDR1 MNHEY and CDR2 SVGEGT. This CDR3 comprises 16 residues. CDR3 residues: CASSYPGQVNTDTQYF. The CDR3 DNA reads as TGTGCCAGCAGTTACCCGGGACAGGTCAACACAGATACGCAGTATTTT.

The chain links TRBV19 to TRBJ2-5; maybe TRBD2 (6 bases). The CDR3 contains 14 residues. Germline V gives CDR1 LNHDA, CDR2 SQIVND (reference sequence). Trimming left V 3 bases short and J 0 bases short, with 8 bases between. The DNA for the CDR3 is TGTGCCAGTAGTATCTGGGGGGACCAAGAGACCCAGTACTTC. Its translation is CASSIWGDQETQYF.

V usage is TRBV4-2 and J usage is TRBJ2-7, with D possibly matching TRBD2 (5 bases). The germline V and J ends were trimmed by 0 bases and 4 bases, with 13 bases remaining between them. Looked up from germline, CDR1 is LGHNA and CDR2 is YNFKEQ. This CDR3 region has 15 residues. The CDR3 bases are TGTGCCAGCAGCCAAGAATGGAGGATTTTTTACGAGCAGTACTTC. Translated: CASSQEWRIFYEQYF.

V and J are TRBV19 and TRBJ2-1; 14 nucleotides match TRBD2. The germline V gene has CDR1 LNHDA and CDR2 SQIVND (reference sequence). V lost 4 bases, J lost 7 bases, and 6 bases stayed unmatched. This CDR3 region has 16 residues. In DNA form, the CDR3 reads TGTGCCAGTAGTACAACGGGACTAGCGGGAGTAAATGAGCAGTTCTTC. This codes for CASSTTGLAGVNEQFF.

This clone was observed a single time. The chain has TRBV2 and TRBJ2-3; D is perhaps TRBD2 (6 bases). Trimming pared 6 bases from V and 0 bases from J, leaving 10 bases between. Germline lookup yields CDR1 SNHLY and CDR2 FYNNEI. The CDR3 has 14 amino acids. The CDR3 sequence: CASSMTRSTDTQYF. Here the CDR3 DNA reads TGTGCCAGCAGCATGACTAGGAGCACAGATACGCAGTATTTT.

V gene TRBV5-1 combines with J gene TRBJ1-2; 7 bases agree with TRBD1. Germline V gene lookup returns CDR1 SGHRS and CDR2 YFSETQ. The CDR3 is 15 amino acids. V lost 0 bases and J lost 4; bases outside the gene matches: 6. DNA for the CDR3: TGCGCCAGCAGCTTGGTATCAGGGGGGTTCTATGGCTACACCTTC. It specifies CASSLVSGGFYGYTF.

This clone appeared a few times. The rearrangement links TRBV5-5 to TRBJ1-2; TRBD1 matches 7 bases. The CDR3 is 16 amino acids. The germline gives CDR1 SGHKS, CDR2 YYEKEE (reference sequence). The V gene end was trimmed by 1 base and the J gene end by 4 bases; junction bases not matched to a gene: 10. DNA for the CDR3: TGTGCCAGCAGCTTGTCTGGAGCAGGGGGACTCTATGGCTACACCTTC. Its translation: CASSLSGAGGLYGYTF.

This chain uses TRBV6-6 with TRBJ1-2; 7 nucleotides align to TRBD1. V shed 5 bases and J 6 bases; nucleotides not matched to a gene: 6. The CDR3 length is 13 residues. CDR1 and CDR2 (germline): MNHNY, SVGAGI (reference sequence). The CDR3, as DNA: TGTGCCAGCAGTACCAGACAGGGAGATGGCTACACCTTC. This gives the protein CASSTRQGDGYTF.

V is TRBV27 and J is TRBJ2-7; tentative D call: TRBD1 (5 bases). This CDR3 has 13 amino acids. From germline, CDR1 is MNHEY and CDR2 SMNVEV (reference sequence). Trimming removed 6 bases from V and 2 bases from J, with 11 bases in between. The CDR3 loop reads CASSWQGAYEQYF. The CDR3 nucleotides read TGTGCCAGCAGCTGGCAGGGTGCCTACGAGCAGTACTTC.

This chain joins TRBV6-6 and TRBJ1-1; 9 bases agree with TRBD1. Unmatched junction bases numbered 10, after V lost 7 bases and J lost 1 base. Per germline, CDR1 MNHNY and CDR2 SVGAGI (reference sequence). The CDR3 covers 16 residues. The CDR3, as DNA: TGTGCCAGCACCTACGGACAGGGGAGGGGGAACACTGAAGCTTTCTTT. Translated: CASTYGQGRGNTEAFF.

The V and J genes are TRBV2 and TRBJ2-2, with TRBD1 identical over 7 bases. The CDR3 is made up of 15 amino acids. Trimming removed 7 bases from V and 2 bases from J; junction bases left unmatched: 7. The germline gives CDR1 SNHLY, CDR2 FYNNEI. This CDR3 reads CASIPRTGNTGELFF. The CDR3 DNA reads as TGTGCCAGCATTCCCAGGACAGGAAACACCGGGGAGCTGTTTTTT. The variable domain in full, completed from reference TRBV2 and TRBJ2-2, reads EPEVTQTPSHQVTQMGQEVILRCVPISNHLYFYWYRQILGQKVEFLVSFYNNEISEKSEIFDDQFSVERPDGSNFTLKIRSTKLEDSAMYFCASIPRTGNTGELFFGEGSRLTVL.

This chain links TRBV6-2 or TRBV6-3 with TRBJ1-5; D is unresolved. V gave up 3 bases and J gave up 0 bases, with 18 bases separating them. The CDR3 is 18 amino acids. CDR1 and CDR2 from the germline V gene are MNHEY and SVGEGT. CDR3 loop: CASSYSRQKLYSNQPQHF. CDR3 in DNA: TGTGCCAGCAGTTATTCTAGGCAGAAGTTATATAGCAATCAGCCCCAGCATTTT.

This chain links TRBV5-1 with TRBJ1-1, with D hard to call. Germline loops: CDR1 SGHRS, CDR2 YFSETQ. The CDR3 is 14 amino acids. Trimming cost V 1 base and J 7 bases, with 14 bases left between them. The CDR3 sequence: CASSLNSAFFEAFF. DNA of the CDR3: TGCGCCAGCAGCTTGAATAGCGCCTTTTTTGAAGCTTTCTTT.

This clone was counted a single time. The sample holds other DNA sequences that translate to the same CDR3. The chain couples TRBV5-6 to TRBJ2-7; a weak D match, TRBD1 (5 bases). Germline V gene data show CDR1 as SGHDT and CDR2 as YYEEEE. V was shortened by 4 bases and J by 0 bases, with 11 bases between the two germline ends. This CDR3 is 14 amino acids long. The CDR3 DNA reads as TGTGCCAGCAGCCTTCTGACAGCCTCCTACGAGCAGTACTTC. Translation: CASSLLTASYEQYF.

V gene TRBV30 combines with J gene TRBJ1-6; 8 nucleotides align to TRBD1. J was trimmed by 5 bases and V by 7 bases; bases with no gene match: 10. Germline V gene data show CDR1 as GTSNPN and CDR2 as SVGIG (reference sequence). This CDR3 has 15 residues. The DNA of the CDR3 is TGTGCCTCGATTACAGGGGGACCTCATAATTCACCCCTCCACTTT. Translated, it gives CASITGGPHNSPLHF.

This clone appeared once. V is TRBV5-1 and J is TRBJ1-2, with 9 bases fitting TRBD1. After removal of 4 bases from V and 8 bases from J, the junction contained 6 bases not matched to a gene. CDR3 size: 13 residues. CDR1 is SGHRS and CDR2 is YFSETQ in the germline V gene. The CDR3 protein is CASSPGTGRGYTF. CDR3 in DNA: TGCGCCAGCAGCCCTGGGACAGGGAGAGGCTACACCTTC.

The CDR3 protein is CASSDTNRDLEQFF. In DNA, the CDR3 is TGTGCCAGCAGTGACACCAACCGGGATTTGGAGCAGTTCTTC. V gene TRBV6-4 combines with J gene TRBJ2-1; D might be TRBD2 (5 bases). Germline V gene sequence: CDR1 MRHNA, CDR2 SNTAGT. The germline V and J ends were trimmed by 2 bases and 10 bases, with 15 bases remaining between them. This CDR3 has 14 residues.

The chain uses TRBV6-1 and TRBJ1-1; tentatively, D is TRBD1 (6 bases). V dropped 3 bases and J dropped 10 bases, with 12 bases sitting between them. The CDR3 loop spans 12 amino acids. Germline V gene data show CDR1 as MNHNS and CDR2 as SASEGT. The CDR3 bases are TGTGCCAGCAGTGACGGGGGGCTGGCAGCTTTCTTT. This gives the protein CASSDGGLAAFF.

This chain connects TRBV30 to TRBJ1-1; 7 bases are a match to TRBD1. The V gene's germline CDR1 is GTSNPN and CDR2 SVGIG (reference sequence). This CDR3 is 20 amino acids long. Trimming removed 0 bases from V and 0 bases from J; junction bases left unmatched: 19. Here the CDR3 DNA reads TGTGCCTGGAGTGTAAAGACCGGTCGGGGGACAGCCTCCATGAACACTGAAGCTTTCTTT. Translated: CAWSVKTGRGTASMNTEAFF.

The chain combines TRBV5-1 with TRBJ2-1; no reliable D call. V was clipped by 5 bases and J by 8 bases, with 17 bases between them. Looked up from germline, CDR1 is SGHRS and CDR2 is YFSETQ. The CDR3 totals 14 residues. The CDR3 spells CASRDTLQIDEQFF. DNA of the CDR3: TGCGCCAGCAGAGATACGCTCCAGATCGATGAGCAGTTCTTC.